The next 20 T cell receptor beta chains were all read from a single sample in a study of shared clonotypes between healthy human individuals. Libraries were prepared by immunoSEQ multiplex PCR; TCRdb keeps only in-frame clonotypes and omits some of them. The table has 85,000 to 100,000 clones, 68% seen once. Sequencing was done on a sample of memory CD8+ T cells sorted from blood. As for subset: CD45RO+ cells pooled with CCR7-negative TemRA cells. The source is a man aged 25 to 45 in good health.

This chain links TRBV5-4 with TRBJ2-1; 7 nucleotides line up with TRBD2. V gave up 4 bases and J gave up 10 bases; unmatched junction bases: 2. Germline values: CDR1 SGHNT, CDR2 YYREEE (reference sequence). The length of the CDR3 is 11 residues. The CDR3 region has the DNA TGTGCCAGCAGCGAACTAGCGGAGCAGTTCTTC. It specifies CASSELAEQFF.

This chain joins TRBV28 and TRBJ2-1; no reliable D call. Trimming left V 7 bases short and J 5 bases short, with 21 bases between. Germline CDR1 and CDR2: MDHEN and SYDVKM. This CDR3 region has 16 residues. This CDR3 reads CASNPSPVRINNEQFF. DNA of the CDR3: TGTGCCAGCAACCCCTCTCCCGTCAGGATTAACAATGAGCAGTTCTTC.

This chain uses TRBV5-5 with TRBJ1-5, with a possible D match to TRBD1 (5 bases). CDR3 size: 15 residues. The ends were cut back, 5 bases at V and 2 bases at J, with 14 bases in the middle. Per the germline V gene, CDR1 is SGHKS and CDR2 is YYEKEE (reference sequence). For the CDR3, the DNA is TGTGCCAGCAGTCGTTACGGGACGGGCAATCAGCCCCAGCATTTT. This gives the protein CASSRYGTGNQPQHF.

The table lists this clone with a few counts. The V call is TRBV6-1, the J call TRBJ2-3, with 8 bases identical to TRBD2. Germline CDR1 reads MNHNS; CDR2 reads SASEGT. Trimming cost V 8 bases and J 4 bases; bases outside gene matches: 8. The CDR3 is 14 residues long. The CDR3 region is CASLAGGMPDTQYF. The CDR3 region has the DNA TGTGCCAGCTTGGCGGGAGGAATGCCAGATACGCAGTATTTT.

The CDR3 loop is CASGAGAGEQYF. The CDR3 bases are TGTGCTAGTGGCGCTGGGGCAGGCGAGCAGTACTTC. V usage is TRBV12-5 and J usage is TRBJ2-7; D might be TRBD1 (5 bases). V gave up 6 bases and J gave up 6 bases, with 12 bases separating them. Looked up from germline, CDR1 is LGHNT and CDR2 is FRNRAP. The CDR3 has 12 amino acids.

The rearrangement joins TRBV11-2 to TRBJ1-4; no clear D gene. Per germline, CDR1 SGHAT and CDR2 FQNNGV. Trimming shortened V by 0 bases and J by 10 bases, and 6 bases separated the two germline ends. The CDR3 is 12 residues long. The CDR3 DNA sequence: TGTGCCAGCAGCTTAGATTACGGAAAACTGTTTTTT. Translated, it gives CASSLDYGKLFF.

The chain employs TRBV27 and TRBJ2-7; tentatively, D is TRBD2 (5 bases). The germline gives CDR1 MNHEY, CDR2 SMNVEV (reference sequence). This CDR3 region has 13 residues. Trimming stripped 3 bases from V and 0 bases from J, with 6 bases between. The CDR3 region is CASSFGISYEQYF. The CDR3 nucleotides are TGTGCCAGCAGTTTCGGGATCTCCTACGAGCAGTACTTC.

The chain employs TRBV2 and TRBJ2-1; D remains ambiguous. Germline lookup yields CDR1 SNHLY and CDR2 FYNNEI. V lost 8 bases and J lost 8, with 13 bases in between. The CDR3 is 12 amino acids. CDR3 region: CASDKTGDEQFF. The CDR3, as DNA: TGTGCCAGCGACAAGACTGGCGATGAGCAGTTCTTC. The full variable domain, completed using reference TRBV2 and TRBJ2-1, is EPEVTQTPSHQVTQMGQEVILRCVPISNHLYFYWYRQILGQKVEFLVSFYNNEISEKSEIFDDQFSVERPDGSNFTLKIRSTKLEDSAMYFCASDKTGDEQFFGPGTRLTVL.

The chain links TRBV6-1 to TRBJ2-2, with D unclear. The CDR3 is made up of 12 amino acids. Germline V gene data show CDR1 as MNHNS and CDR2 as SASEGT. The germline V and J ends were trimmed by 4 bases and 7 bases, with 7 bases remaining between them. CDR3 nucleotide sequence: TGTGCCAGCAGTGTTCGAAACGGGGAGCTGTTTTTT. This encodes CASSVRNGELFF.

The rearrangement links TRBV9 to TRBJ2-5; 16 nucleotides line up with TRBD2. This CDR3 spans 16 amino acids. Germline assignment: CDR1 SGDLS and CDR2 YYNGEE. V dropped 4 bases and J dropped 2; count of bases not matched to a gene: 2. In nucleotides, the CDR3 is TGTGCCAGCAGCAAGGGACTAGCGGGAGGGCAAGAGACCCAGTACTTC. Its translation: CASSKGLAGGQETQYF.

This sequence joins TRBV2 and TRBJ2-4, with TRBD2 matching over 8 bases. Germline trimming cut 3 bases from V and 7 bases from J; bases unmatched to any gene: 5. Germline V gene sequence: CDR1 SNHLY, CDR2 FYNNEI. The CDR3 covers 14 residues. CDR3 sequence reads: CASSESGSSNIQYF. CDR3 nucleotides: TGTGCCAGCAGTGAGAGCGGGAGCAGCAACATTCAGTACTTC.

This clone was recorded at least ten times. The rearrangement joins TRBV27 to TRBJ1-2; 10 nucleotides match TRBD1. In germline, CDR1 is MNHEY, CDR2 SMNVEV (reference sequence). V lost 6 bases and J lost 1; bases outside the gene matches: 5. The CDR3 length is 15 residues. Here the CDR3 DNA reads TGTGCCAGCAGAGGGACAGGGGCCCTTAACTATGGCTACACCTTC. It codes for CASRGTGALNYGYTF.

This chain uses TRBV6-5 with TRBJ1-5; no definite D call. Per the germline V gene, CDR1 is MNHEY and CDR2 is SVGAGI. V lost 7 bases and J lost 3, with 16 bases in between. CDR3 length: 15 amino acids. The CDR3, as DNA: TGTGCCAGCATGGGTTCGGGCCGGTTCAATCAGCCCCAGCATTTT. Its translation: CASMGSGRFNQPQHF.

This clone is a singleton in its sample. The rearrangement uses TRBV7-9 and TRBJ2-2, with a possible D match to TRBD1 (5 bases). Germline V gene data show CDR1 as SEHNR and CDR2 as FQNEAQ (reference sequence). The CDR3 totals 14 residues. Trimming left V 3 bases short and J 5 bases short, with 10 bases between. The CDR3 bases are TGTGCCAGCAGCTTTGGGGCCGTGACCGGGGAGCTGTTTTTT. The encoded protein is CASSFGAVTGELFF. Full variable domain (rest looked up from reference TRBV7-9 and TRBJ2-2): DTGVSQNPRHKITKRGQNVTFRCDPISEHNRLYWYRQTLGQGPEFLTYFQNEAQLEKSRLLSDRFSAERPKGSFSTLEIQRTEQGDSAMYLCASSFGAVTGELFFGEGSRLTVL.

The chain employs TRBV7-9 and TRBJ2-2, with D maybe TRBD1 (5 bases). V lost 4 bases to trimming and J lost 2 bases, with 11 bases between them. From germline, CDR1 is SEHNR and CDR2 FQNEAQ (reference sequence). The CDR3 sequence is 15 residues long. CDR3 in amino acids: CASSSSTGNTGELFF. The CDR3 bases are TGTGCCAGCAGCTCAAGTACAGGAAACACCGGGGAGCTGTTTTTT.

This clone was seen a handful of times. The chain is built from TRBV6-5 and TRBJ2-7, with 11 bases fitting TRBD2. V lost 6 bases, J lost 7 bases, and 11 bases stayed unmatched. The germline gives CDR1 MNHEY, CDR2 SVGAGI. There are 15 residues in the CDR3. This CDR3 reads CASSLAPSGRLEQYF. Written as DNA, the CDR3 is TGTGCCAGCAGCCTAGCTCCTAGCGGGAGGCTTGAGCAGTACTTC.

This clone was recorded at least ten times. Other DNA sequences in this sample translate to the same CDR3. The gene calls are TRBV27 and TRBJ2-1; a weak D match, TRBD1 (6 bases). The germline CDR1 and CDR2 sequences are MNHEY and SMNVEV (reference sequence). V lost 6 bases to trimming and J lost 1 base, with 19 bases between them. The CDR3 runs to 17 residues. The CDR3 region has the DNA TGTGCCAGCAGCCAAAGGTGGACAGCCTTTTCCTACAATGAGCAGTTCTTC. This encodes CASSQRWTAFSYNEQFF.

The V and J genes are TRBV7-8 and TRBJ2-7; D possibly uses TRBD1 or TRBD2 (5 bases each). The germline V gene encodes CDR1 SGHVS and CDR2 FQNEAQ. V lost 5 bases and J 3 bases, leaving 17 bases between the germline ends. The CDR3 loop spans 15 amino acids. CDR3: CASSGGGALRYEQYF. CDR3 sequence (DNA): TGTGCCAGCAGCGGGGGTGGGGCTCTTCGCTACGAGCAGTACTTC.

This sequence joins TRBV5-5 and TRBJ2-2; D is unclear. V was cut by 1 base and J by 5 bases, with 6 bases left in between. The length of the CDR3 is 13 residues. CDR1 and CDR2 from the germline V gene are SGHKS and YYEKEE (reference sequence). CDR3 in amino acids: CASSLYGTGELFF. As DNA, the CDR3 is TGTGCCAGCAGCTTGTACGGTACCGGGGAGCTGTTTTTT.

The chain joins TRBV6-5 to TRBJ2-3; D perhaps matches TRBD1 (6 bases). This CDR3 has 14 amino acids. Trimming cost V 5 bases and J 6 bases, with 15 bases left between them. From germline, CDR1 is MNHEY and CDR2 SVGAGI. The CDR3 sequence is CASSTRDIGDTQYF. The CDR3 nucleotides read TGTGCCAGCAGTACCCGGGACATAGGGGATACGCAGTATTTT.